This T cell receptor (beta chain) was recorded in a study of blood T cells in healthy people across ages. This CDR3 spans 14 amino acids. Trimming pared 7 bases from V and 5 bases from J, leaving 14 bases between. Isolating PBMCs gave at least 6.5 million of these cells per sample. A second PCR of roughly 6 to 12 cycles used a sample-barcoded 5' primer and a J-beta primer mix. From the 5' RACE reads, TCRdb called clonotypes with MiXCR, one entry per CDR3 protein. The top ten clones hold approximately 10% of a sample with 750,000 to 950,000 distinct CDR3 sequences, 25% to 35% of them seen once. These data are also associated with another study on T cells of mothers and their children. In that study: Samples came from a few healthy Caucasian mothers and their six children.

The origin of this receptor is a woman aged 35 to 49 in good health. The gene calls are TRBV12-3 or TRBV12-4 and TRBJ1-4, with TRBD1 as a possible D gene (5 bases). Input material: blood. CDR3 nucleotide sequence: TGTGCCAGCACTGGGGGGGGATTAAATGAAAAACTGTTTTTT. It codes for CASTGGGLNEKLFF.